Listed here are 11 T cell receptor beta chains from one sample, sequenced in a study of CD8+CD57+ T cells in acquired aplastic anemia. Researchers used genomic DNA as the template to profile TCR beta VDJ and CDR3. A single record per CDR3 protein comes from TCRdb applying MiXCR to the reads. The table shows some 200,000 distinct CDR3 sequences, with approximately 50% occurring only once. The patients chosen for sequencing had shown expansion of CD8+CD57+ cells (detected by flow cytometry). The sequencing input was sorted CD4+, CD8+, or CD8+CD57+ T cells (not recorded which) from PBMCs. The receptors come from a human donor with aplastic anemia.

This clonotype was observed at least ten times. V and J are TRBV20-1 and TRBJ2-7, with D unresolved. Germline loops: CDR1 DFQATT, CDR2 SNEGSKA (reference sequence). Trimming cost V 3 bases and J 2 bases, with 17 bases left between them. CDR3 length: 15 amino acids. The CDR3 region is CSASNPEAAAYEQYF. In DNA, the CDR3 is TGCAGTGCTAGCAACCCCGAGGCTGCCGCCTACGAGCAGTACTTC.

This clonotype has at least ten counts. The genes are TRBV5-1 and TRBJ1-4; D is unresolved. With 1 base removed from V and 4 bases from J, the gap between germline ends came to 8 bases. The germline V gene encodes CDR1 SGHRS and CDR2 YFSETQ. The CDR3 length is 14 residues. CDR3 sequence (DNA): TGCGCCAGCAGCTTGACAGCGGGTAATGAAAAACTGTTTTTT. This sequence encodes CASSLTAGNEKLFF.

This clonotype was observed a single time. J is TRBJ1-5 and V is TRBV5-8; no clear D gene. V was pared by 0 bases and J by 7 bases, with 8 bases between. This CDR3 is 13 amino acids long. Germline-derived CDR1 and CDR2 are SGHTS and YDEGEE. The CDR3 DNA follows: TGTGCCAGCAGCTTGGACCGGTACCAGCCCCAGCATTTT. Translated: CASSLDRYQPQHF.

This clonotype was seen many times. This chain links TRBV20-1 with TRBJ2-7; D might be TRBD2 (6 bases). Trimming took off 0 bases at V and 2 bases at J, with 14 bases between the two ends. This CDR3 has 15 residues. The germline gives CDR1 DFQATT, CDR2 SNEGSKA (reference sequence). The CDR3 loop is CSARDRRRDPYEQYF. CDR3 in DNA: TGCAGTGCTAGAGATCGACGGAGGGACCCCTACGAGCAGTACTTC.

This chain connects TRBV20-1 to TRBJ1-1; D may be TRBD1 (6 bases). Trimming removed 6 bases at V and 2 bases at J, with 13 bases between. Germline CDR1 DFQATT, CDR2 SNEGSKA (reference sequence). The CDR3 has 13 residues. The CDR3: CSAQEDRNTEAFF. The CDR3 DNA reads TGCAGTGCCCAGGAGGACAGAAACACTGAAGCTTTCTTT.

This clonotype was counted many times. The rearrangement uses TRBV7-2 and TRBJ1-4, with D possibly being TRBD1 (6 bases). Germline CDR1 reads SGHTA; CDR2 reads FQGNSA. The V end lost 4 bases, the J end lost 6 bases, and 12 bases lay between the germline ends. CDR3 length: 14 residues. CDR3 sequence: CASSSKGVDEKLFF. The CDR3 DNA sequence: TGTGCCAGCAGCTCCAAGGGGGTTGATGAAAAACTGTTTTTT.

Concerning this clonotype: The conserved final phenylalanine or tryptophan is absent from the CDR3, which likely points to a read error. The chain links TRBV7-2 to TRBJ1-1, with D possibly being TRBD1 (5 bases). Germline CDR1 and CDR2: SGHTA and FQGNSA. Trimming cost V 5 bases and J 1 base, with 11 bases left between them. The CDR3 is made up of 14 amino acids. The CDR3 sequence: CASSVDQGNTEAFL. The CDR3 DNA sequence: TGTGCCAGCAGCGTTGACCAGGGGAACACTGAAGCTTTCCTT.

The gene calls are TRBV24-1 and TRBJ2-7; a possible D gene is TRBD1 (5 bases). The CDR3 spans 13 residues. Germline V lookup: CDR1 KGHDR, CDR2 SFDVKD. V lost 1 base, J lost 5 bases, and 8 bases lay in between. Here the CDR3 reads CATSDFGRDEQYF. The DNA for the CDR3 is TGTGCCACCAGTGATTTCGGCAGGGACGAGCAGTACTTC.

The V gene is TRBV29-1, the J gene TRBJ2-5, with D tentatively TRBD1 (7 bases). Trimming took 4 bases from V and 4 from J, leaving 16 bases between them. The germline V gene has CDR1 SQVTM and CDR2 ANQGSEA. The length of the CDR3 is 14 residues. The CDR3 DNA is TGCAGCGTTGGGGTAGCAGGGGGGAGAGAGACCCAGTACTTC. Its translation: CSVGVAGGRETQYF.

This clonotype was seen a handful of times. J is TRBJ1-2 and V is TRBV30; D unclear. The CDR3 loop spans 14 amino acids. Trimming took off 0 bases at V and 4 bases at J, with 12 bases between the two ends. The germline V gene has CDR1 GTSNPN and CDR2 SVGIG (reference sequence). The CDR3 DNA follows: TGTGCCTGGAGTGTAGGCAGCATCAGCTATGGCTACACCTTC. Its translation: CAWSVGSISYGYTF. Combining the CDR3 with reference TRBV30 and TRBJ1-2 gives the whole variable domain SQTIHQWPATLVQPVGSPLSLECTVEGTSNPNLYWYRQAAGRGLQLLFYSVGIGQISSEVPQNLSASRPQDRQFILSSKKLLLSDSGFYLCAWSVGSISYGYTFGSGTRLTVV.

The CDR3 loop reads CASSPGTGRHTEETQYF. Written as DNA, the CDR3 is TGTGCCAGCAGCCCCGGGACAGGGAGGCACACTGAAGAGACCCAGTACTTC. The V and J genes are TRBV14 and TRBJ2-5, with TRBD1 matching over 9 bases. The CDR3 contains 17 residues. V lost 4 bases to trimming and J lost 3 bases; unmatched junction nucleotides: 12. In germline, CDR1 is SGHDN, CDR2 FVKESK.